A single sample is the source of the 22 T cell receptor beta chains below, sequenced in a study of blood T cell repertoires in COVID-19. The method was immunoSEQ multiplex PCR; TCRdb's version includes in-frame clones alone and lacks a portion of them. This sample has 100,000 to 150,000 clones, with around nine tenths found just once. The specimen sequenced was peripheral blood. Receptor source: a man aged 60 to 75 with COVID-19, enrolled during active disease.

The sample holds one count of this clone. V is TRBV5-4 and J is TRBJ1-2, with 8 bases matching TRBD1. V was clipped by 5 bases and J by 3 bases; unmatched bases: 3. Germline CDR1 and CDR2: SGHNT and YYREEE (reference sequence). The length of the CDR3 is 13 residues. CDR3: CASRPDRDYGYTF. The CDR3 DNA reads as TGTGCCAGCAGGCCGGACAGGGACTATGGCTACACCTTC.

The CDR3 loop reads CASSQEGTGNQPQHF. In nucleotides, the CDR3 is TGCGCCAGCAGCCAAGAAGGAACAGGGAATCAGCCCCAGCATTTT. V and J are TRBV4-3 and TRBJ1-5; D may be TRBD1 (6 bases). Germline CDR1 LGHNA, CDR2 YSLEER. This CDR3 has 15 amino acids. V was clipped by 0 bases and J by 4 bases, with 10 bases between them.

V is TRBV14 and J is TRBJ1-2; 8 nucleotides line up with TRBD1. J gave up 7 bases and V 4 bases, and 14 bases lay outside the gene matches. The CDR3 totals 16 residues. Germline CDR1 SGHDN, CDR2 FVKESK. The CDR3 is CASSPRMARGLTGYTF. The CDR3 nucleotides read TGTGCCAGCAGCCCGCGGATGGCCAGGGGGCTCACTGGCTACACCTTC. Full variable domain (outside the CDR3, taken from reference TRBV14 and TRBJ1-2): EAGVTQFPSHSVIEKGQTVTLRCDPISGHDNLYWYRRVMGKEIKFLLHFVKESKQDESGMPNNRFLAERTGGTYSTLKVQPAELEDSGVYFCASSPRMARGLTGYTFGSGTRLTVV.

This chain connects TRBV18 to TRBJ1-3, with no clear D. This CDR3 has 16 residues. The V and J ends lost 0 bases and 0 bases respectively, with 9 bases between them. Germline CDR1 and CDR2: KGHSH and LQKENI. DNA of the CDR3: TGTGCCAGCTCACCACCGGTGCCAGACTCTGGAAACACCATATATTTT. Translated: CASSPPVPDSGNTIYF.

This sequence joins TRBV5-1 and TRBJ2-7; possibly TRBD2 for D (6 bases). Germline CDR1 reads SGHRS; CDR2 reads YFSETQ. The CDR3 consists of 15 residues. Trimming removed 1 base from V and 0 bases from J, with 11 bases in between. CDR3 sequence: CASSLIQGGSYEQYF. As DNA, the CDR3 is TGCGCCAGCAGCTTGATCCAGGGAGGCTCCTACGAGCAGTACTTC.

The J gene is TRBJ2-3, the V gene TRBV15; 8 nucleotides match TRBD2. This CDR3 is built from 14 residues. V was pared by 3 bases and J by 4 bases, with 3 bases of the junction left unmatched. The V gene's germline CDR1 is LNHNV and CDR2 YYDKDF (reference sequence). CDR3 nucleotide sequence: TGTGCCACCAGCAGGGGACTAGGTGCAGATACGCAGTATTTT. It specifies CATSRGLGADTQYF.

The V gene is TRBV7-2, the J gene TRBJ2-2; 16 nucleotides match TRBD2. This CDR3 is built from 18 residues. With 5 bases clipped from V and 7 bases from J, the junction kept 10 bases outside the gene matches. Germline V gives CDR1 SGHTA, CDR2 FQGNSA. The CDR3 nucleotides are TGTGCCAGCAGCATTAGCGGGACTAGCGGGGGGGCCTTCGGGGAGCTGTTTTTT. Translated: CASSISGTSGGAFGELFF.

This chain links TRBV7-9 with TRBJ1-1, with a possible D match to TRBD1 (6 bases). From germline, CDR1 is SEHNR and CDR2 FQNEAQ (reference sequence). V was trimmed by 5 bases and J by 7 bases, leaving 14 bases between them. This CDR3 has 13 residues. The CDR3 region is CASSQGWGSEAFF. CDR3 sequence (DNA): TGTGCCAGCAGCCAGGGGTGGGGAAGTGAAGCTTTCTTT. Together with reference TRBV7-9 and TRBJ1-1, the CDR3 gives the full variable domain: DTGVSQNPRHKITKRGQNVTFRCDPISEHNRLYWYRQTLGQGPEFLTYFQNEAQLEKSRLLSDRFSAERPKGSFSTLEIQRTEQGDSAMYLCASSQGWGSEAFFGQGTRLTVV.

Written as DNA, the CDR3 is TGTGCCAGCAGTTCCGACAGTTACGAGCAGTACTTC. As protein: CASSSDSYEQYF. The rearrangement links TRBV6-5 to TRBJ2-7; D is possibly TRBD1 (5 bases). Germline loops: CDR1 MNHEY, CDR2 SVGAGI. V lost 4 bases and J 4 bases, leaving 8 bases between the germline ends. This CDR3 has 12 residues.

CDR3 in DNA: TGTGCCAGTAGTATTTCTAGCGGACCCCAAGAGACCCAGTACTTC. It is translated as CASSISSGPQETQYF. The gene calls are TRBV19 and TRBJ2-5; 7 bases are shared with TRBD2. With 3 bases clipped from V and 1 base from J, the junction kept 5 bases outside the gene matches. There are 15 residues in the CDR3. Germline values: CDR1 LNHDA, CDR2 SQIVND (reference sequence).

This chain joins TRBV7-9 and TRBJ1-4; possible D gene TRBD1, 5 bases. CDR1 is SEHNR and CDR2 is FQNEAQ in the germline V gene (reference sequence). This CDR3 is built from 14 residues. V shed 1 base and J shed 7 bases, with 10 bases lying between them. The CDR3: CASSLDGAVEKLFF. Here the CDR3 DNA reads TGTGCCAGCAGCTTAGATGGGGCAGTTGAAAAACTGTTTTTT. Full variable domain (remainder filled in from reference TRBV7-9 and TRBJ1-4): DTGVSQNPRHKITKRGQNVTFRCDPISEHNRLYWYRQTLGQGPEFLTYFQNEAQLEKSRLLSDRFSAERPKGSFSTLEIQRTEQGDSAMYLCASSLDGAVEKLFFGSGTQLSVL.

This rearrangement joins TRBV2 to TRBJ1-6; 8 positions match TRBD1. The germline V gene encodes CDR1 SNHLY and CDR2 FYNNEI. The CDR3 totals 16 residues. V lost 2 bases, J lost 10 bases, and 10 bases stayed unmatched. The CDR3 loop is CASSEHGTGIGSPLHF. CDR3 nucleotide sequence: TGTGCCAGCAGTGAACACGGGACAGGAATAGGGTCACCCCTCCACTTT.

The rearrangement uses TRBV6-2 or TRBV6-3 and TRBJ1-5; TRBD1 agrees at 8 bases. The CDR3 consists of 14 residues. Germline loops: CDR1 MNHEY, CDR2 SVGEGT. V gave up 6 bases and J gave up 7 bases; unmatched junction bases: 8. The DNA for the CDR3 is TGTGCCAGCAGCTTAGGACAGGGTGGACAGCCCCAGCATTTT. Translating gives CASSLGQGGQPQHF.

The chain joins TRBV30 to TRBJ2-2; 9 bases fit TRBD1. V lost 2 bases, J lost 7 bases, and 8 bases stayed unmatched. CDR3 length: 15 amino acids. Germline CDR1 is GTSNPN and CDR2 is SVGIG (reference sequence). The CDR3 loop reads CAWSRGQGDNGELFF. CDR3 DNA: TGTGCCTGGAGTAGGGGACAGGGTGATAACGGGGAGCTGTTTTTT. Combining the CDR3 with reference TRBV30 and TRBJ2-2 gives the whole variable domain SQTIHQWPATLVQPVGSPLSLECTVEGTSNPNLYWYRQAAGRGLQLLFYSVGIGQISSEVPQNLSASRPQDRQFILSSKKLLLSDSGFYLCAWSRGQGDNGELFFGEGSRLTVL.

The gene calls are TRBV5-1 and TRBJ2-3; 7 bases align to TRBD2. The CDR3 length is 14 residues. V was clipped by 1 base and J by 4 bases; unmatched bases: 3. Germline CDR1 is SGHRS and CDR2 is YFSETQ. The CDR3 DNA follows: TGCGCCAGCAGCTTGCAAGCGGGGCCAGATACGCAGTATTTT. This encodes CASSLQAGPDTQYF.

V gene TRBV27 combines with J gene TRBJ2-1; D is unresolved. Germline CDR1 is MNHEY and CDR2 is SMNVEV (reference sequence). V lost 2 bases and J lost 0, with 8 bases in between. CDR3 length: 15 amino acids. CDR3 loop: CASSLVLSSYNEQFF. CDR3 sequence (DNA): TGTGCCAGCAGTTTAGTTCTGAGCTCCTACAATGAGCAGTTCTTC.

This sequence joins TRBV29-1 and TRBJ1-2; the D is unclear. CDR1 is SQVTM, CDR2 ANQGSEA, per germline. This CDR3 has 10 residues. The V end was cut by 4 bases, the J end by 8 bases, with 8 bases between. CDR3 sequence (DNA): TGCAGCGTTGTGGGAGGCGGCTACACCTTC. It codes for CSVVGGGYTF.

The chain is built from TRBV9 and TRBJ1-6; 7 nucleotides match TRBD1. The CDR3 runs 16 residues. After removal of 0 bases from V and 9 bases from J, the junction contained 9 bases not matched to a gene. Germline loops: CDR1 SGDLS, CDR2 YYNGEE. The CDR3 sequence: CASSVAAGGWGSPLHF. The CDR3 DNA follows: TGTGCCAGCAGCGTAGCGGCAGGGGGGTGGGGTTCACCCCTCCACTTT.

V is TRBV5-6 and J is TRBJ1-1; D unclear. V gave up 2 bases and J gave up 1 base, with 9 bases separating them. Germline CDR1 is SGHDT and CDR2 is YYEEEE. This CDR3 contains 14 residues. In DNA, the CDR3 is TGTGCCAGCAGCTTCACGAACAGGAACACTGAAGCTTTCTTT. Residues: CASSFTNRNTEAFF.

This clone was recorded once. The CDR3 is CASSSPQGAANEKLFF. In nucleotides, the CDR3 is TGTGCCAGCAGTTCCCCACAGGGGGCGGCTAATGAAAAACTGTTTTTT. V and J are TRBV6-5 and TRBJ1-4; 9 positions match TRBD1. This CDR3 is 16 amino acids long. J lost 3 bases, V lost 4 bases, and 6 bases had no gene match. Germline assignment: CDR1 MNHEY and CDR2 SVGAGI.

The genes are TRBV6-6 and TRBJ1-6, with 7 bases fitting TRBD1. This CDR3 contains 16 residues. Trimming at V came to 6 bases and at J to 8 bases, leaving 13 bases not matched to a gene. From germline, CDR1 is MNHNY and CDR2 SVGAGI (reference sequence). CDR3 sequence: CASSPRGRNVDSPLHF. The CDR3 DNA reads as TGTGCCAGCAGCCCCAGGGGGAGGAATGTCGATTCACCCCTCCACTTT.

This chain joins TRBV5-1 and TRBJ1-6; 7 positions agree with TRBD1. Germline loops: CDR1 SGHRS, CDR2 YFSETQ. The CDR3 loop spans 15 amino acids. V lost 2 bases and J lost 9; bases outside the gene matches: 8. CDR3 loop: CASSFDRVVFSPLHF. CDR3 bases: TGCGCCAGCAGCTTTGACAGGGTAGTGTTTTCACCCCTCCACTTT.